Sequencing of this T cell receptor (beta chain) was carried out in a study of beta chain features in type 1 diabetes. On the study more broadly: Patients shared similar age, gender and cell yields with healthy donors. Study-wide findings and caveats: Because the template was cDNA, high-expressing cells might be over-represented. Moderate but significant shortening of TCRB CDR3s was recorded in all four CD4+ subsets from Type 1 diabetes patients.

Germline assignment: CDR1 SGHTA and CDR2 FQGNSA. The V gene end was trimmed by 3 bases and the J gene end by 3 bases; junction bases not matched to a gene: 1. This CDR3 contains 13 residues. A CD45RO/CCR7/CD25/CD127/CD95/CD27 panel sorted naive, central memory, regulatory and stem cell-like memory CD4+ cells. This clone was observed a few times. Its specificity is not known. What was sequenced were expressed TCRB transcripts, since all of the isolated RNA had been reverse transcribed. Naive, central memory and regulatory T cell samples came to a mean of about 3.9 million reads. Measured with immunoSEQ multiplex PCR; TCRdb has only the in-frame clones, and not every one. Altogether approximately 280,000 clones are present, about 15% being singletons, with the ten largest covering 0.015% to 0.017%.

Sequenced sample: naive CD4+ T cells from blood. The TCR originated in a man between 18 and 29 years old with type 1 diabetes. This chain joins TRBV7-2 and TRBJ1-1, with 7 bases identical to TRBD1. CDR3 nucleotide sequence: TGTGCCAGCAGCTTTGACAGGGACACTGAAGCTTTCTTT. This translates into CASSFDRDTEAFF. The whole variable domain, filled in from reference TRBV7-2 and TRBJ1-1, reads GAGVSQSPSNKVTEKGKDVELRCDPISGHTALYWYRQSLGQGLEFLIYFQGNSAPDKSGLPSDRFSAERTGGSVSTLTIQRTQQEDSAVYLCASSFDRDTEAFFGQGTRLTVV.